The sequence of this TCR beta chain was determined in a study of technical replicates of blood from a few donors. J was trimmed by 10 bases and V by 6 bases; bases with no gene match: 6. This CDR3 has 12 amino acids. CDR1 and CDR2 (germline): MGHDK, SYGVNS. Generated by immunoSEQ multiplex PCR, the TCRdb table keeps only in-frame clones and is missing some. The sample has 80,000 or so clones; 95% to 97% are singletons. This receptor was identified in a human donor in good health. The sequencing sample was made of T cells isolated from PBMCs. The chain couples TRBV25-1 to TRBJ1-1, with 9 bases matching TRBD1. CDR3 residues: CASSQQGAVAFF. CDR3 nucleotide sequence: TGTGCCAGCAGCCAACAGGGGGCCGTAGCTTTCTTT.